This T cell receptor beta chain was captured in a study of CD8 T cells in Susac syndrome. This CDR3 spans 15 amino acids. The ends lost 2 bases at V and 4 bases at J; junction bases unmatched: 8. Germline CDR1 is DFQATT and CDR2 is SNEGSKA (reference sequence). Reverse transcription of about 0.5 to 1 ug RNA used random hexamers. The TCR beta CDR3 was amplified by immunoSEQ multiplex PCR across 54 Vbeta, 13 Jbeta. TCRdb called the immunoSEQ multiplex PCR reads again in MiXCR, with one record for every CDR3 protein. Here the sample spans 150,000 to 200,000 distinct CDR3 sequences, around 93% being singletons. The study used treatment-naive patients who had stable or active relapsing-remitting disease as multiple sclerosis controls.

The clonotype originates from a human donor with multiple sclerosis. Material for sequencing was CD4+ T cells from PBMCs. V usage is TRBV20-1 and J usage is TRBJ2-3; TRBD2 aligns across 8 bases. The CDR3 loop reads CSARRVAGLADTQYF. The CDR3 DNA is TGCAGTGCTAGAAGGGTGGCGGGACTAGCAGATACGCAGTATTTT.